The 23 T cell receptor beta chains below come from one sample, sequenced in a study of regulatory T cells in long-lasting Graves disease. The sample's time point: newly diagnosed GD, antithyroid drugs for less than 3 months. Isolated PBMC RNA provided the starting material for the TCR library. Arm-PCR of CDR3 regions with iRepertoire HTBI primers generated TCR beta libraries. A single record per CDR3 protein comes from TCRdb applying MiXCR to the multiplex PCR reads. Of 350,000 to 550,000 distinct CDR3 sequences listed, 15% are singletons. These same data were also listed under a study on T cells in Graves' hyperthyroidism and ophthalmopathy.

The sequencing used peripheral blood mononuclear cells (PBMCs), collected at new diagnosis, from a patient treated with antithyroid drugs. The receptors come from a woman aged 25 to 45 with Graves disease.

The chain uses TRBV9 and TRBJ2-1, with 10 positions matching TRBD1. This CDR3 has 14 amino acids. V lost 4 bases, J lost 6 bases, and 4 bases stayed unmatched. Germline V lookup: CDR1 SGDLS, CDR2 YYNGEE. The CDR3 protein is CASSRTGGFNEQFF. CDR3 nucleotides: TGTGCCAGCAGCAGGACAGGGGGATTCAATGAGCAGTTCTTC.

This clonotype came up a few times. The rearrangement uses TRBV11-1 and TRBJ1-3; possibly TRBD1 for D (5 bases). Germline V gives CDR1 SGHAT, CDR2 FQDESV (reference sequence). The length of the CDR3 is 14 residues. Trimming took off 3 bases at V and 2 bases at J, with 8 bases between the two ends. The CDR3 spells CASSFEGTGNTIYF. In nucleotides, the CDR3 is TGTGCCAGCAGCTTTGAGGGGACTGGAAACACCATATATTTT.

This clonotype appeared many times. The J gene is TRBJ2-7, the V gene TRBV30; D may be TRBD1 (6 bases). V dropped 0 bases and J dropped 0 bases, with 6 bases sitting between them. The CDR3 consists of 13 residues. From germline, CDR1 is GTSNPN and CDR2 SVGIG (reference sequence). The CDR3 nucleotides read TGTGCCTGGAGTGTAGGGGGCTCCTACGAGCAGTACTTC. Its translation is CAWSVGGSYEQYF.

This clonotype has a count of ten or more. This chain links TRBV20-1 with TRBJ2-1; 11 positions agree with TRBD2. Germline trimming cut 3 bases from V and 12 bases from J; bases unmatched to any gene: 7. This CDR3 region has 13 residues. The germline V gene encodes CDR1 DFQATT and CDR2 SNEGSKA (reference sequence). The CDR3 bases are TGCAGTGCTAGCCCTGTAGCGGGAGGGGGGCAGTTCTTC. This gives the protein CSASPVAGGGQFF.

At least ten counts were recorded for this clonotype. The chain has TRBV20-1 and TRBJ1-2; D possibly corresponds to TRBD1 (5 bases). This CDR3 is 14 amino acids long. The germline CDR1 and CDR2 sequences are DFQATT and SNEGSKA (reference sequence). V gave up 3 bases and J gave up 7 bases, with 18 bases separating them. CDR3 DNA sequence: TGCAGTGCTAGCGCCCCGGCAGGCCAGGGTGGCTACACCTTC. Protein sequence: CSASAPAGQGGYTF.

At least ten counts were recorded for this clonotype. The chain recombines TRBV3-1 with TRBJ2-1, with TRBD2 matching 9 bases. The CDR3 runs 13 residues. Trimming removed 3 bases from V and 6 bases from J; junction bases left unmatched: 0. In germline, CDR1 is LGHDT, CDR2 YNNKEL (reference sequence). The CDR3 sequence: CASSQGLANEQFF. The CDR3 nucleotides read TGTGCCAGCAGCCAGGGACTAGCCAATGAGCAGTTCTTC.

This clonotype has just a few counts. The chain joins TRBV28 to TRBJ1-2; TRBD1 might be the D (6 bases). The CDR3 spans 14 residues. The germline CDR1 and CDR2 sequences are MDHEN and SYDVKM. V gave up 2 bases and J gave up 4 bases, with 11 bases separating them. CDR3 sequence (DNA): TGTGCCAGCAGTTTAGAGACAGGCACCTATGGCTACACCTTC. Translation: CASSLETGTYGYTF.

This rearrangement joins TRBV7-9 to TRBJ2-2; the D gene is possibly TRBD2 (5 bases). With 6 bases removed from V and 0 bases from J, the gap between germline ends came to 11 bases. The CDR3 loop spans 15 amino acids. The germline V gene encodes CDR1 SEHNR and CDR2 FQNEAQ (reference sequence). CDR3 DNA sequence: TGTGCCAGCAGTTTTAGCGACTCGAACACCGGGGAGCTGTTTTTT. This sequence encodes CASSFSDSNTGELFF.

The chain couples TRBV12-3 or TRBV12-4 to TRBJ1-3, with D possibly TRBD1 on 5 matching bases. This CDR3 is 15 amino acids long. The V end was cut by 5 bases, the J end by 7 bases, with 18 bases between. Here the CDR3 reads CASSRPGHPTNTIYF. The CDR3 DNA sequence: TGTGCCAGCAGTCGGCCTGGACATCCCACCAACACCATATATTTT.

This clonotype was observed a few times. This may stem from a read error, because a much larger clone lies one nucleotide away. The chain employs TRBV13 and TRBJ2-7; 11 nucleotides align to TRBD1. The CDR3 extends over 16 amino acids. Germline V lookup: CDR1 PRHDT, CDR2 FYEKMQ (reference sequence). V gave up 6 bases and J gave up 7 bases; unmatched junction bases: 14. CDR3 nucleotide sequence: TGTGCCAGCAGGTTTGGCCTTAAGGACAGGGGGCGGGAGCAGTACTTC. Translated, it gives CASRFGLKDRGREQYF.

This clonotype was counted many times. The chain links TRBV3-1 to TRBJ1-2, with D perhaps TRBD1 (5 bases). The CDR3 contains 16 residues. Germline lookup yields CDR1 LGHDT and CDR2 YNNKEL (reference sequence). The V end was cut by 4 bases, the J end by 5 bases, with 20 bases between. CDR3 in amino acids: CASSPTTRQLVYGYTF. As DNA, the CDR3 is TGTGCCAGCAGCCCGACAACTCGACAGTTAGTATATGGCTACACCTTC.

CDR3 sequence: CASSIGLVNTEAFF. CDR3 nucleotide sequence: TGTGCCAGCAGCATAGGACTGGTGAACACTGAAGCTTTCTTT. The chain employs TRBV5-4 and TRBJ1-1; D remains unclear. CDR1 is SGHNT and CDR2 is YYREEE in the germline V gene (reference sequence). This CDR3 comprises 14 residues. V was pared by 4 bases and J by 0 bases, with 10 bases between.

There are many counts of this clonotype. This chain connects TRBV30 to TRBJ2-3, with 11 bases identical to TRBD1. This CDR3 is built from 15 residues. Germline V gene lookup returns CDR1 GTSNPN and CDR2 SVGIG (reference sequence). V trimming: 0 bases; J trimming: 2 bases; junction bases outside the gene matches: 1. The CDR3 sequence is CAWSVGQGVTDTQYF. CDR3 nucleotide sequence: TGTGCCTGGAGTGTGGGACAGGGGGTCACAGATACGCAGTATTTT. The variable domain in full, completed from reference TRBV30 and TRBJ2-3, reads SQTIHQWPATLVQPVGSPLSLECTVEGTSNPNLYWYRQAAGRGLQLLFYSVGIGQISSEVPQNLSASRPQDRQFILSSKKLLLSDSGFYLCAWSVGQGVTDTQYFGPGTRLTVL.

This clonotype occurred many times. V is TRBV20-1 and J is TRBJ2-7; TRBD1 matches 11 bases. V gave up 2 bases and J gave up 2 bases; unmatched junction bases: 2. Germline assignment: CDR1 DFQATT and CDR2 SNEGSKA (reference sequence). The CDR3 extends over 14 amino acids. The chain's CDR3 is CSARWDRGTYEQYF. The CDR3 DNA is TGCAGTGCTAGATGGGACAGGGGGACCTACGAGCAGTACTTC.

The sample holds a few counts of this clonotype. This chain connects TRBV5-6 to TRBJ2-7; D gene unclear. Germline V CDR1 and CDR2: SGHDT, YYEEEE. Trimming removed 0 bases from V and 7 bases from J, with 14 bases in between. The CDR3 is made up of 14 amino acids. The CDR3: CASSLARPGREQYF. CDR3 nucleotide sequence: TGTGCCAGCAGCTTGGCTCGACCGGGTCGGGAGCAGTACTTC. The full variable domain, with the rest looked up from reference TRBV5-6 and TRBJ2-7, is DAGVTQSPTHLIKTRGQQVTLRCSPKSGHDTVSWYQQALGQGPQFIFQYYEEEERQRGNFPDRFSGHQFPNYSSELNVNALLLGDSALYLCASSLARPGREQYFGPGTRLTVT.

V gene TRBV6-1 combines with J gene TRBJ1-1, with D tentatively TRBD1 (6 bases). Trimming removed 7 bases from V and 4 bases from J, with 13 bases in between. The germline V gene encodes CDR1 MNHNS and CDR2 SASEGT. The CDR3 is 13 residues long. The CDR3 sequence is CASIRGQGTEAFF. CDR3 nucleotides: TGTGCCAGCATCAGGGGCCAGGGCACTGAAGCTTTCTTT.

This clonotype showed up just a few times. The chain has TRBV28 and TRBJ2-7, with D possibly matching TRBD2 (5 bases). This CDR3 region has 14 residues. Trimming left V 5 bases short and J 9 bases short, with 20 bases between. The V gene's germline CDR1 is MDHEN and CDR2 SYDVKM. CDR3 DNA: TGTGCCAGCAGTAGGACGCCCGGGCCCGAGGGGCAGTACTTC. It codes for CASSRTPGPEGQYF.

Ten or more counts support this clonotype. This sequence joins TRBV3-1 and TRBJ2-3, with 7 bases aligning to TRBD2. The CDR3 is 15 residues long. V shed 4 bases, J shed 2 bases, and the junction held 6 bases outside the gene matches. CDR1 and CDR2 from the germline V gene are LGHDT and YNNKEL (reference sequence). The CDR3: CASSPLRGNTDTQYF. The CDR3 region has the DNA TGTGCCAGCAGCCCTTTGCGGGGGAACACAGATACGCAGTATTTT.

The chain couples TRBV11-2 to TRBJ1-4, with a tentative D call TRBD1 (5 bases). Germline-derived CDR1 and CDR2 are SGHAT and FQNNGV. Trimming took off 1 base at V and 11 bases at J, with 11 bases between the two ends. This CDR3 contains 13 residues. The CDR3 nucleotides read TGTGCCAGCAGCTTAGCCCAGGGAGACAAACTGTTTTTT. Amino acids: CASSLAQGDKLFF.

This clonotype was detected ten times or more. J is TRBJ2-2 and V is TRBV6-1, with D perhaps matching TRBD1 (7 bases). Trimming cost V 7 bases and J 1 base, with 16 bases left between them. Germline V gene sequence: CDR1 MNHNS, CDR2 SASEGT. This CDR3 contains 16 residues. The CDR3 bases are TGTGCCAGCACCCCGAGACAGGGAGGGAACACCGGGGAGCTGTTTTTT. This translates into CASTPRQGGNTGELFF.

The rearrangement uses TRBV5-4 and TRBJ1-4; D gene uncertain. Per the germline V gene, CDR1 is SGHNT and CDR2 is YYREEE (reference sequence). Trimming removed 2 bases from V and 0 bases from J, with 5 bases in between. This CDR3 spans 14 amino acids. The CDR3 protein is CASSLSSTNEKLFF. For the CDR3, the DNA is TGTGCCAGCAGCTTATCATCAACTAATGAAAAACTGTTTTTT.

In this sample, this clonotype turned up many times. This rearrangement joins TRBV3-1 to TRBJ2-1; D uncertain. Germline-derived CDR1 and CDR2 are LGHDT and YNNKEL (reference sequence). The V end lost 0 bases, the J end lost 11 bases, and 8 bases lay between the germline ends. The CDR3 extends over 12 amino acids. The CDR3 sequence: CASSQDPRQQFF. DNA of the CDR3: TGTGCCAGCAGCCAAGACCCTAGGCAGCAGTTCTTC.

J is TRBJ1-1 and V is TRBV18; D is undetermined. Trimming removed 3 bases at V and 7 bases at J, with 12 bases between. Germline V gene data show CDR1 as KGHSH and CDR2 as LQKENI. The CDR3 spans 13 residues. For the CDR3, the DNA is TGTGCCAGCTCACCCTTACTCCGAGATGAAGCTTTCTTT. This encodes CASSPLLRDEAFF.